Shown below are 16 T cell receptor beta chains from a single sample sequenced in a study of T cell changes during pregnancy in multiple sclerosis. Sequencing used immunoSEQ multiplex PCR; TCRdb keeps in-frame clones, though not all of them. The sample consists of 84,000 or so clones, less than 95% of them appearing once. The input for sequencing was peripheral blood, taken in the third trimester of pregnancy. These receptors originate from a female donor with multiple sclerosis, enrolled in a pregnancy study.

This sequence joins TRBV5-6 and TRBJ2-3, with D unresolved. The CDR3 has 12 residues. Germline loops: CDR1 SGHDT, CDR2 YYEEEE. V lost 4 bases to trimming and J lost 6 bases, with 9 bases between them. The CDR3 nucleotides are TGTGCCAGCAGCGCTTGGAGTGATACGCAGTATTTT. Encoded protein: CASSAWSDTQYF.

This clone was counted a single time. CDR3 DNA: TGTGCCAGCAGCGCCCCCGGGACAGGGGTGGCCGGGGAGCTGTTTTTT. This encodes CASSAPGTGVAGELFF. V and J are TRBV9 and TRBJ2-2; TRBD1 matches 10 bases. The V gene's germline CDR1 is SGDLS and CDR2 YYNGEE. V was pared by 3 bases and J by 6 bases, with 8 bases of the junction left unmatched. The CDR3 is 16 residues long.

In this sample, this clone turned up once. This chain joins TRBV25-1 and TRBJ1-4, with 11 bases fitting TRBD1. The CDR3 length is 13 residues. J was trimmed by 11 bases and V by 6 bases; bases with no gene match: 5. CDR1 MGHDK and CDR2 SYGVNS come from the germline V gene. The CDR3 is CASRQGQGDKLFF. The CDR3 nucleotides read TGTGCCAGCAGACAGGGACAGGGGGATAAACTGTTTTTT.

The chain combines TRBV10-3 with TRBJ1-1, with 8 bases that match TRBD1. Germline CDR1 ENHRY, CDR2 SYGVKD. The CDR3 sequence is 13 residues long. J lost 7 bases, V lost 7 bases, and 8 bases had no gene match. CDR3 amino acids: CAINPTGVSEAFF. CDR3 in DNA: TGTGCCATCAACCCGACAGGGGTGAGTGAAGCTTTCTTT.

V is TRBV5-6 and J is TRBJ2-1; possible D gene TRBD1, 7 bases. Trimming pared 1 base from V and 8 bases from J, leaving 22 bases between. Germline values: CDR1 SGHDT, CDR2 YYEEEE. The CDR3 is made up of 17 amino acids. The CDR3 sequence is CASSLPHSRTGGDEQFF. The DNA of the CDR3 is TGTGCCAGCAGCTTGCCCCACAGCCGGACAGGCGGGGATGAGCAGTTCTTC.

The V and J genes are TRBV27 and TRBJ2-1; no reliable D call. Per the germline V gene, CDR1 is MNHEY and CDR2 is SMNVEV (reference sequence). This CDR3 is built from 17 residues. V was cut by 3 bases and J by 0 bases, with 15 bases left in between. The CDR3 DNA follows: TGTGCCAGCAGTTTGACTTTGACTCCCAGCTCCTACAATGAGCAGTTCTTC. Translation: CASSLTLTPSSYNEQFF.

The CDR3: CASSDTGHFSGYTF. The CDR3 nucleotides are TGTGCCAGCAGTGATACGGGACACTTCTCTGGCTACACCTTC. The rearrangement links TRBV6-1 to TRBJ1-2, with D possibly being TRBD1 (6 bases). The CDR3 covers 14 residues. Trimming took off 3 bases at V and 7 bases at J, with 15 bases between the two ends. The germline V gene encodes CDR1 MNHNS and CDR2 SASEGT.

To note about this clone: The limits of the CDR3 on the DNA are not certain, so only TCRdb's listed CDR3 is given. V is TRBV5-6 and J is TRBJ1-2. Germline loops: CDR1 SGHDT, CDR2 YYEEEE. Termini included, the CDR3 measures 12 amino acids. The CDR3 is CASSPWAGGSTF.

CDR3 protein: CASSLGTAEKLFF. The CDR3 coding sequence is TGTGCCAGCAGCCTAGGGACAGCCGAAAAACTGTTTTTT. V is TRBV5-6 and J is TRBJ1-4; 7 nucleotides agree with TRBD1. In germline, CDR1 is SGHDT, CDR2 YYEEEE. The V and J ends lost 4 bases and 8 bases, in that order; junction bases with no gene match: 5. The CDR3 runs 13 residues.

V gene TRBV7-3 combines with J gene TRBJ2-1; possibly TRBD2 for D (7 bases). Germline V gene sequence: CDR1 SGHTA, CDR2 FQGTGA. Trimming pared 2 bases from V and 6 bases from J, leaving 17 bases between. CDR3 length: 16 residues. DNA of the CDR3: TGTGCCAGCAGCTTAGTAGTTGGCGGGGGCCTCAATGAGCAGTTCTTC. Protein sequence: CASSLVVGGGLNEQFF. Full variable domain (outside the CDR3, taken from reference TRBV7-3 and TRBJ2-1): GAGVSQTPSNKVTEKGKYVELRCDPISGHTALYWYRQSLGQGPEFLIYFQGTGAADDSGLPNDRFFAVRPEGSVSTLKIQRTERGDSAVYLCASSLVVGGGLNEQFFGPGTRLTVL.

Turning to this clone: One end of the junction varies from germline; a read error may be responsible. This chain connects TRBV7-7 to TRBJ2-2, with 7 positions matching TRBD2. This CDR3 has 16 residues. Germline CDR1 is SSHAT and CDR2 is FNYEAQ (reference sequence). CDR3 coding DNA: TGTGCTAGCAGCTTAATGGCGGGGGATCTGACCGGGGAGCTGTTTTTT. This translates into CASSLMAGDLTGELFF.

The rearrangement uses TRBV7-9 and TRBJ2-3; D is perhaps TRBD2 (5 bases). Trimming left V 8 bases short and J 9 bases short, with 21 bases between. The CDR3 length is 14 residues. CDR1 and CDR2 from the germline V gene are SEHNR and FQNEAQ (reference sequence). CDR3 coding DNA: TGTGCCAGCTTAACGGGTCTAGCAGGCAGCACGCAGTATTTT. This sequence encodes CASLTGLAGSTQYF.

This chain uses TRBV27 with TRBJ2-1, with 7 bases matching TRBD1. Germline CDR1 and CDR2: MNHEY and SMNVEV (reference sequence). Trimming at V came to 4 bases and at J to 10 bases, leaving 7 bases not matched to a gene. The CDR3 sequence is 13 residues long. The CDR3 DNA is TGTGCCAGCAGTTCCCCTCAGGGGGACGAGCAGTTCTTC. This encodes CASSSPQGDEQFF.

This chain uses TRBV30 with TRBJ2-7; 12 nucleotides match TRBD2. Unmatched junction bases numbered 9, after V lost 2 bases and J lost 4 bases. This CDR3 is built from 16 residues. Germline assignment: CDR1 GTSNPN and CDR2 SVGIG (reference sequence). The CDR3 DNA sequence: TGTGCCTGGAGTCAATCTCTAGCGGGGGGGGTATACGAGCAGTACTTC. Translated, it gives CAWSQSLAGGVYEQYF.

This clone has only a few counts. This chain uses TRBV10-3 with TRBJ1-6; D possibly corresponds to TRBD1 (6 bases). The V gene's germline CDR1 is ENHRY and CDR2 SYGVKD. Trimming left V 6 bases short and J 8 bases short, with 8 bases between. CDR3 length: 12 residues. The CDR3 DNA sequence: TGTGCCATCAGGGACAGAGATTCACCCCTCCACTTT. This codes for CAIRDRDSPLHF.

The chain uses TRBV6-1 and TRBJ2-7, with D possibly being TRBD2 (5 bases). CDR1 is MNHNS and CDR2 is SASEGT in the germline V gene. V was pared by 4 bases and J by 6 bases, with 19 bases between. CDR3 length equals 15 residues. The CDR3: CASSARRPIDSEQYF. CDR3 DNA: TGTGCCAGCAGTGCTAGGAGGCCTATTGACTCCGAGCAGTACTTC.